This is a list of T cell receptor beta chains from one sample in a study of T cells in Graves' hyperthyroidism and ophthalmopathy. TCRdb itself ran the multiplex PCR reads through MiXCR, one entry per CDR3 protein. The sample includes more than 300,000 distinct CDR3 sequences, less than 20% of them seen just once. Sequenced: blood. Receptor source: a young man with Graves' ophthalmopathy. Each CDR3 is given with its conserved first and last residue. The order of the fields is clone size, V gene, J gene, D gene, CDR3 DNA, CDR3 protein. A D gene is named only where the DNA matches it firmly. For some rows the clone size is stated as once, few or many, or as a class when expanded; others skip it.

clone_size: many
v_call: TRBV28
j_call: TRBJ2-5
d_call: NA
cdr3_nt: TGTGCCAGCAGCTTAAGAGGGCTGGGGGAGACCCAGTACTTC
cdr3_aa: CASSLRGLGETQYF

clone_size: many
v_call: TRBV15
j_call: TRBJ1-1
d_call: NA
cdr3_nt: TGTGCCACCAGCAGAGATCGGGGCGGCACTGAAGCTTTCTTT
cdr3_aa: CATSRDRGGTEAFF

clone_size: few
v_call: TRBV11-2
j_call: TRBJ2-1
d_call: NA
cdr3_nt: TGTGCCAGCAGCTTAGACCAAGTCATCCTAGTCCCCTACAATGAGCAGTTCTTC
cdr3_aa: CASSLDQVILVPYNEQFF

clone_size: NA
v_call: TRBV9
j_call: TRBJ2-1
d_call: TRBD2
cdr3_nt: TGTGCCAGCAGCGTAATGGGGGAGGGCTCCTACAATGAGCAGTTCTTC
cdr3_aa: CASSVMGEGSYNEQFF

clone_size: many
v_call: TRBV4-1
j_call: TRBJ2-5
d_call: NA
cdr3_nt: TGCGCCAGCAGCCCACTATGGGGAGAGACCCAGTACTTC
cdr3_aa: CASSPLWGETQYF

clone_size: NA
v_call: TRBV12-3/TRBV12-4
j_call: TRBJ1-2
d_call: NA
cdr3_nt: TGTGCCAGCAGTTTCCAGTCTAACTATGGCTACACCTTC
cdr3_aa: CASSFQSNYGYTF

clone_size: few
v_call: TRBV13
j_call: TRBJ2-7
d_call: NA
cdr3_nt: TGTGCCAGCAGCTCGCTGATTTACTCCTACGAGCAGTACTTC
cdr3_aa: CASSSLIYSYEQYF

clone_size: NA
v_call: TRBV5-1
j_call: TRBJ1-1
d_call: TRBD1
cdr3_nt: TGCGCCAGCAGCTTCGAGACGGACAAGGGGGCAGCTTTCTTT
cdr3_aa: CASSFETDKGAAFF

clone_size: NA
v_call: TRBV5-8
j_call: TRBJ1-1
d_call: NA
cdr3_nt: TGTGCCAGCAGCTTGGGAGGGGTCCACACTGAAGCTTTCTTT
cdr3_aa: CASSLGGVHTEAFF

clone_size: many
v_call: TRBV9
j_call: TRBJ1-4
d_call: TRBD1
cdr3_nt: TGTGCCAGCAGCGCAGGAGGACAGGGCATTAATGAAAAACTGTTTTTT
cdr3_aa: CASSAGGQGINEKLFF

clone_size: many
v_call: TRBV3-1
j_call: TRBJ1-5
d_call: NA
cdr3_nt: TGTGCCAGCAGCCTAGCAGGCCCCCACAATCAGCCCCAGCATTTT
cdr3_aa: CASSLAGPHNQPQHF

clone_size: many
v_call: TRBV5-1
j_call: TRBJ2-2
d_call: NA
cdr3_nt: TGCGCCAGCAGCTACCTAGCCGGGGCGAGCACCGGGGAGCTGTTTTTT
cdr3_aa: CASSYLAGASTGELFF

clone_size: NA
v_call: TRBV12-3/TRBV12-4
j_call: TRBJ1-5
d_call: NA
cdr3_nt: TGTGCCAGCAGCGGACAGAGCCTCGCGGGGCCCCAGCATTTT
cdr3_aa: CASSGQSLAGPQHF

clone_size: many
v_call: TRBV20-1
j_call: TRBJ1-2
d_call: NA
cdr3_nt: TGCAGTGCTAGAGACATCCTGGCGACTAACTATGGCTACACCTTC
cdr3_aa: CSARDILATNYGYTF

clone_size: NA
v_call: TRBV20-1
j_call: TRBJ2-5
d_call: TRBD2
cdr3_nt: TGCAGTGCTAGAGATCCCCGTGGGACTAGCGGGGGCCGAGAGACCCAGTACTTC
cdr3_aa: CSARDPRGTSGGRETQYF

clone_size: NA
v_call: TRBV28
j_call: TRBJ2-1
d_call: TRBD1
cdr3_nt: TGTGCCAGCAGTCGCCCCGGGACAGGGGATAACAATGAGCAGTTCTTC
cdr3_aa: CASSRPGTGDNNEQFF

clone_size: many
v_call: TRBV12-3/TRBV12-4
j_call: TRBJ1-1
d_call: NA
cdr3_nt: TGTGCCAGCAGTTCCCCAGGGTTAACTGAAGCTTTCTTT
cdr3_aa: CASSSPGLTEAFF

clone_size: NA
v_call: TRBV20-1
j_call: TRBJ2-5
d_call: NA
cdr3_nt: TGCAGTGCTGGACAGAACCAAGAGACCCAGTACTTC
cdr3_aa: CSAGQNQETQYF

clone_size: NA
v_call: TRBV18
j_call: TRBJ1-1
d_call: NA
cdr3_nt: TGTGCCAGCTCTCTCCGACGGTCTAACATGAACACTGAAGCTTTCTTT
cdr3_aa: CASSLRRSNMNTEAFF

clone_size: few
v_call: TRBV20-1
j_call: TRBJ2-2
d_call: NA
cdr3_nt: TGCAGTGCTAGGGACTCGAACACCGGGGAGCTGTTTTTT
cdr3_aa: CSARDSNTGELFF

clone_size: many
v_call: TRBV11-2
j_call: TRBJ2-2
d_call: NA
cdr3_nt: TGTGCCAGCAGCTTAGGAGGCGGGGCCGGGGAGCTGTTTTTT
cdr3_aa: CASSLGGGAGELFF

clone_size: many
v_call: TRBV5-1
j_call: TRBJ1-2
d_call: NA
cdr3_nt: TGCGCCAGCAGCTTGGCCGGCAGGGAAAGCGATGGCTACACCTTC
cdr3_aa: CASSLAGRESDGYTF

clone_size: few
v_call: TRBV4-2
j_call: TRBJ2-2
d_call: NA
cdr3_nt: TGTGCCAGCAGCCAAGAACGTCAGGACGGGGAGCTGTTTTTT
cdr3_aa: CASSQERQDGELFF

clone_size: many
v_call: TRBV2
j_call: TRBJ2-6
d_call: NA
cdr3_nt: TGTGCCAGCAGTGAATTTGGCTCTGGGGCCAACGTCCTGACTTTC
cdr3_aa: CASSEFGSGANVLTF

clone_size: few
v_call: TRBV5-1
j_call: TRBJ1-2
d_call: TRBD1
cdr3_nt: TGCGCCAGCAGCCTTCTGACAGGGGGTTTGGGCTACACCTTC
cdr3_aa: CASSLLTGGLGYTF

clone_size: few
v_call: TRBV4-1
j_call: TRBJ2-7
d_call: NA
cdr3_nt: TGCGCCAGCAGACAAGAACCAAGGAGCTCCTACGAGCAGTACTTC
cdr3_aa: CASRQEPRSSYEQYF

clone_size: many
v_call: TRBV3-1
j_call: TRBJ2-5
d_call: NA
cdr3_nt: TGTGCCAGCAGCCAAGACTTTCGTCAAGAGACCCAGTACTTC
cdr3_aa: CASSQDFRQETQYF

clone_size: few
v_call: TRBV7-9
j_call: TRBJ2-5
d_call: TRBD2
cdr3_nt: TGTGCCAGCAGCCATCCCCCTAGCGGGGGTGGAGAGACCCAGTACTTC
cdr3_aa: CASSHPPSGGGETQYF

clone_size: many
v_call: TRBV3-1
j_call: TRBJ2-1
d_call: TRBD2
cdr3_nt: TGTGCCAGCAGCCAAGACGGGGGGGGCCCAGATGAGCAGTTCTTC
cdr3_aa: CASSQDGGGPDEQFF

clone_size: NA
v_call: TRBV2
j_call: TRBJ1-1
d_call: NA
cdr3_nt: TGTGCCAGTGCTCCGGAGATACTACCCACTGAAGCTTTCTTT
cdr3_aa: CASAPEILPTEAFF

clone_size: many
v_call: TRBV7-9
j_call: TRBJ1-1
d_call: NA
cdr3_nt: TGTGCCAGCACCTGGGGGGGCACTGAAGCTTTCTTT
cdr3_aa: CASTWGGTEAFF

clone_size: many
v_call: TRBV2
j_call: TRBJ2-7
d_call: NA
cdr3_nt: TGTGCCAGCAGTGAAGCACAGGGCGAGCAGTACTTC
cdr3_aa: CASSEAQGEQYF

clone_size: NA
v_call: TRBV5-1
j_call: TRBJ2-2
d_call: NA
cdr3_nt: TGCGCCAGCAGCTTTTCTGAGAACACCGGGGAGCTGTTTTTT
cdr3_aa: CASSFSENTGELFF

clone_size: NA
v_call: TRBV13
j_call: TRBJ2-3
d_call: NA
cdr3_nt: TGTGCCAGCAGCGTAGAGGACAGCAGCACAGATACGCAGTATTTT
cdr3_aa: CASSVEDSSTDTQYF

clone_size: few
v_call: TRBV4-1
j_call: TRBJ2-3
d_call: NA
cdr3_nt: TGCGCCAGCAGCCAAGACCCCGCTGGTCAGGGCCCAGATACGCAGTATTTT
cdr3_aa: CASSQDPAGQGPDTQYF

clone_size: NA
v_call: TRBV5-1
j_call: TRBJ2-1
d_call: NA
cdr3_nt: TGCGCCAGCAGCTTGGAAGGGGGGGCTCGAAATGAGCAGTTCTTC
cdr3_aa: CASSLEGGARNEQFF